Listed below are T cell receptor beta chains from one sample, sequenced in a study of identical twins. Via MiXCR, TCRdb re-called the 5' RACE reads, giving one row per CDR3 protein. The sample yields approximately 550,000 distinct CDR3 sequences, 20% to 25% seen once. The sample was also reused in another study, on yellow fever vaccine responses in identical twins.

Material for sequencing was CD4+ T cells sorted from blood. The receptor set was obtained from a woman under 30 in good health. Both conserved end residues are part of each CDR3. D genes are given only for firm matches. The size field is filled for only some rows; it gives once, few, many or a size class.

CDR3nt	CDR3aa	d_gene	abundance	v_gene	j_gene
TGCGCCAGCAGCCAAGAGCCTAGCGGGAGTGTTCGAGATACGCAGTATTTT	CASSQEPSGSVRDTQYF	TRBD2	NA	TRBV4-1	TRBJ2-3
TGTGCCATCAGGGGGACCTTCCTACCTGGAAACACCATATATTTT	CAIRGTFLPGNTIYF	NA	few	TRBV10-3	TRBJ1-3
TGCAGTAACATTCAGGCAGGGTGGGGGAATGAGCAGTTCTTC	CSNIQAGWGNEQFF	NA	NA	TRBV20-1	TRBJ2-1
TGTGCCAGCAAGATTAGCGGGACCACAGATACGCAGTATTTT	CASKISGTTDTQYF	TRBD2	few	TRBV12-3/TRBV12-4	TRBJ2-3
TGCGCCAGCAGCTTGGCCGGCGCTTATGAGGGGGAGACCCAGTACTTC	CASSLAGAYEGETQYF	NA	few	TRBV5-1	TRBJ2-5
TGCGCCAGCAGCCAAGGACTAGCGGGAGGAGGGGCCAAAAACATTCAGTACTTC	CASSQGLAGGGAKNIQYF	TRBD2	few	TRBV4-1	TRBJ2-4
TGTGCCACCAGTCCCTGGGCAGGGGGTAGCAATGAGCAGTTCTTC	CATSPWAGGSNEQFF	TRBD1	few	TRBV24-1	TRBJ2-1
TGTGCCAGCAGTATGACAGGTCCGCAGGTGGCTTTCTTT	CASSMTGPQVAFF	NA	few	TRBV12-3/TRBV12-4	TRBJ1-1
TGTGCCAGCAGTTACTCGAATTCGGGGTATTCCGGGGAGCTGTTTTTT	CASSYSNSGYSGELFF	NA	few	TRBV6-5	TRBJ2-2
TGTGCCAGCAGCAGGGGAAGCTTGGGTAGCGGGAACACCGGGGAGCTGTTTTTT	CASSRGSLGSGNTGELFF	NA	few	TRBV9	TRBJ2-2
TGCAGCGTAGCCGGGTCCTACGAGCAGTACTTC	CSVAGSYEQYF	NA	NA	TRBV29-1	TRBJ2-7
TGTGCCAGCAGCCTTAGCGGGGGAACGTACCAAGAGACCCAGTACTTC	CASSLSGGTYQETQYF	TRBD2	NA	TRBV7-6	TRBJ2-5
TGTGCCAGCAGCTTAGGGGCCAGTCTCTCCTACGAGCAGTACTTC	CASSLGASLSYEQYF	NA	NA	TRBV7-9	TRBJ2-7
TGTGCCAGCAGCCAAACAGGGGACTCCTACGAGCAGTACTTC	CASSQTGDSYEQYF	TRBD1	few	TRBV7-9	TRBJ2-7
TGTGCCAGCAGCTCCCATTTGGGGGGGGCTTCAGCCGGGGAGCTGTTTTTT	CASSSHLGGASAGELFF	NA	NA	TRBV11-2	TRBJ2-2
TGTGCCAGCAGTCCTTGGACGGTGCCAGCGGGAGGATTCTACAATGAGCAGTTCTTC	CASSPWTVPAGGFYNEQFF	TRBD2	NA	TRBV12-3/TRBV12-4	TRBJ2-1
TGTGCCAGCGGGAAGACAGGGAACAATGAGCAGTTCTTC	CASGKTGNNEQFF	TRBD1	NA	TRBV6-4	TRBJ2-1
TGTGCCACCAGTGATTCCGACAGGTACACAGATACGCAGTATTTT	CATSDSDRYTDTQYF	NA	NA	TRBV24-1	TRBJ2-3
TGCGCCAGCAGCGACCCCGGGACAGGGCGAGAGACCCAGTACTTC	CASSDPGTGRETQYF	TRBD1	few	TRBV5-1	TRBJ2-5
TGTGCCAGCAGTACGACAGGGATTTACAATGAGCAGTTCTTC	CASSTTGIYNEQFF	TRBD1	NA	TRBV25-1	TRBJ2-1
TGTGCCAGCAGCTATTTGTCGGACAGAGTAGGGAAACTGTTTTTT	CASSYLSDRVGKLFF	NA	NA	TRBV28	TRBJ1-4
TGCGCCAGCAGCCAAGAAAGAGGAGAGACCCAGTACTTC	CASSQERGETQYF	NA	NA	TRBV4-1	TRBJ2-5
TGTGCCAGCAGCCACCGGGAAGGGGCCGTCAATGAGCAGTTCTTC	CASSHREGAVNEQFF	NA	few	TRBV11-2	TRBJ2-1
TGCGCCAGCAGCTTGGAGGGACAGGGGGTCTGGCCCTCTGGGGCCAACGTCCTGACTTTC	CASSLEGQGVWPSGANVLTF	TRBD1	NA	TRBV5-1	TRBJ2-6
TGTGCCAGCAGCCCCAATAGGGGGGGGAGCACAGATACGCAGTATTTT	CASSPNRGGSTDTQYF	NA	few	TRBV11-2	TRBJ2-3
TGTGCCAGCAGCGTTGGGATCCAAGTCACTGAAGCTTTCTTT	CASSVGIQVTEAFF	NA	NA	TRBV9	TRBJ1-1
TGCAGTGCAGAAGGGGGCCCGCTAAAAAACATTCAGTACTTC	CSAEGGPLKNIQYF	TRBD1	NA	TRBV20-1	TRBJ2-4
TGCAGTGCTAGAGTCGGGACTAGCGGGAGTCGTGAGCAGTTCTTC	CSARVGTSGSREQFF	TRBD2	few	TRBV20-1	TRBJ2-1
TGTGCCAGCAGCCAAACAACCGGGACAGGTAGGGATGAGCAGTTCTTC	CASSQTTGTGRDEQFF	TRBD1	NA	TRBV3-1	TRBJ2-1
TGTGCCAGCAGTTTTGGACAGACCTACAATGAGCAGTTCTTC	CASSFGQTYNEQFF	NA	NA	TRBV28	TRBJ2-1
TGTGCCAGCAGGGAACTAGCGGGAGGTCCCCCTTTCTTC	CASRELAGGPPFF	TRBD2	NA	TRBV12-3/TRBV12-4	TRBJ2-1
TGTGCCAGCGCCCCGGGGGGCTCTGGAAACACCATATATTTT	CASAPGGSGNTIYF	NA	NA	TRBV12-3/TRBV12-4	TRBJ1-3
TGTGCCAGCAGCCAGTCAGCGGACAACCATGGCTACACCTTC	CASSQSADNHGYTF	NA	NA	TRBV3-1	TRBJ1-2
TGCGCCAGCAGCTTGGCCGGCGGCCAGGGGCAAGAGACCCAGTACTTC	CASSLAGGQGQETQYF	NA	few	TRBV5-1	TRBJ2-5
TGCGCCAGCAGCCAAGGGAAAGGCCAGGGGTACCAAGAGACCCAGTACTTC	CASSQGKGQGYQETQYF	NA	NA	TRBV4-1	TRBJ2-5
TGTGCCAGCAGTAAACTAGCGGGAGGGGACACCGGGGAGCTGTTTTTT	CASSKLAGGDTGELFF	TRBD2	few	TRBV2	TRBJ2-2
TGTGCCAGCAGCTCCGGACCTTCTATGGTCTTC	CASSSGPSMVF	NA	NA	TRBV7-7	TRBJ2-1
TGTGCCAGCAGTCCCCCGGGGTCCCTCGAGACCCAGTACTTC	CASSPPGSLETQYF	NA	NA	TRBV28	TRBJ2-5
TGTGCCAGCAGCTCCCCCTTGATTAGCGGGAGGATCAATGAGCAGTTCTTC	CASSSPLISGRINEQFF	TRBD2	many	TRBV7-9	TRBJ2-1
TGTGCCACCTCCGAGCGGGAGGGCAGAGATACGCAGTATTTT	CATSEREGRDTQYF	TRBD2	NA	TRBV10-3	TRBJ2-3
TGCGCCAGCAGTGAAATGGCACTAGCGGGAGCGGGTACGCAGTATTTT	CASSEMALAGAGTQYF	TRBD2	NA	TRBV10-2	TRBJ2-3
TGTGCCAGCAGTTTCCAGAGCTCTGGGGCCAACGTCCTGACTTTC	CASSFQSSGANVLTF	NA	NA	TRBV12-3/TRBV12-4	TRBJ2-6
TGTGCCACCAGCAAAGGACAGACGTACAGAAGCGGGCAGCCCCAGCATTTT	CATSKGQTYRSGQPQHF	NA	NA	TRBV15	TRBJ1-5
TGCAGTGCTCAAGGTGGAAGGAACACTGAAGCTTTCTTT	CSAQGGRNTEAFF	NA	NA	TRBV20-1	TRBJ1-1
TGCAGTGCTAGTAAGGGACAGGGATATGGCTACACCTTC	CSASKGQGYGYTF	TRBD1	few	TRBV20-1	TRBJ1-2
TGTGCCAGCAGTGAAGGAGTGGGAAGCACAGATACGCAGTATTTT	CASSEGVGSTDTQYF	NA	NA	TRBV6-1	TRBJ2-3
TGTGCCACCCAGGGGGGGACGGAGAGCCAGTACTTC	CATQGGTESQYF	NA	NA	TRBV10-3	TRBJ2-5
TGTGCCAGCAGCCATTCTGGTCGGGTAGACAGGGGAAACACTGAAGCTTTCTTT	CASSHSGRVDRGNTEAFF	TRBD1	few	TRBV11-1	TRBJ1-1
TGCAGCGTCCGCGTAGCGGGAGGGCCGGGTGAGCAGTTCTTC	CSVRVAGGPGEQFF	TRBD2	many	TRBV29-1	TRBJ2-1
TGTGCCATCAGTGAGTCAGGGCGGAGCAATCAGCCCCAGCATTTT	CAISESGRSNQPQHF	NA	NA	TRBV10-3	TRBJ1-5
TGCGCCAGCAGCCTAGGGACGGCCGCCACCGGGGTGCTGTTTTTT	CASSLGTAATGVLFF	NA	NA	TRBV5-1	TRBJ2-2
TGCAGCGTTGTAGGGACTAGCGGGAGCAGCCTAATCTACGAGCAGTACTTC	CSVVGTSGSSLIYEQYF	TRBD2	few	TRBV29-1	TRBJ2-7
TGTGCCAGCACCGGGGACCCTCGCGCTGGCTACACCTTC	CASTGDPRAGYTF	NA	many	TRBV12-3/TRBV12-4	TRBJ1-2
TGTGCCAGCAGTACCCTCGGCGGACTAGCCAAAAACATTCAGTACTTC	CASSTLGGLAKNIQYF	NA	NA	TRBV6-1	TRBJ2-4